This entry concerns a single T cell receptor beta chain. Its antigen is not identified. Per germline, CDR1 DFQATT and CDR2 SNEGSKA (reference sequence). Trimming pared 6 bases from V and 10 bases from J, leaving 13 bases between. CDR3 length: 11 amino acids. TCRdb's copy holds only in-frame clones and misses some; the assay was immunoSEQ multiplex PCR. The data show roughly 680,000 clones, around 77% seen once. The data derive from a study of shared clonotypes between healthy human individuals. Regarding the study as a whole: Rarefaction gave evidence that sorted-subset sequencing remained incomplete despite large depth. With few donors, the genetic and exposure-history diversity represented was limited. It was observed that about 5% of naive CD4 clonotypes were shared across a few donors.

The sample comprised memory CD4+ T cells sorted from blood. Documented subset: CD45RA-negative fraction. This sequence joins TRBV20-1 and TRBJ2-1; unclear D gene. The TCR originated in a woman between 25 and 40 years old in good health. The CDR3 DNA reads TGCAGTGCAGCTCTCCCCGGGGAGCAGTTCTTC. Residues: CSAALPGEQFF.